Below are 29 T cell receptor beta chains sequenced from a single sample in a study of neurological immune-mediated disorders (dated by TCRdb to between 2018 and 2021). The library was built by means of 5' RACE. The instrument was an Illumina HiSeq 2500. The public sequencing data were trimmed at Q25 with fastp and processed into clonotypes with MiXCR by TCRdb, which kept only in-frame beta chains. Each CDR3 protein appears once, grouped with its most common genes and DNA. The sample yields some 30,000 distinct CDR3 sequences; approximately 15% were counted once. The top ten clonotypes cover 4% to 5% of the sample. Per the publication, the time point label means: technical triplicate 3. The sequencing input was CD4+ T cells from blood. Source of these receptors: a female donor with HTLV-1-associated myelopathy (HAM/TSP).

This clonotype was observed at least ten times. This chain joins TRBV6-2 or TRBV6-3 and TRBJ1-5; D is unresolved. V was trimmed by 1 base and J by 4 bases, leaving 14 bases between them. This CDR3 is built from 16 residues. Germline CDR1 reads MNHEY; CDR2 reads SVGEGT. The CDR3 is CASSYLSGIFNQPQHF. The CDR3 region has the DNA TGTGCCAGCAGTTACTTATCGGGGATCTTTAATCAGCCCCAGCATTTT.

This clonotype was observed at least ten times. The rearrangement links TRBV7-9 to TRBJ1-6, with unresolved D. Germline V CDR1 and CDR2: SEHNR, FQNEAQ (reference sequence). The CDR3 totals 16 residues. V was cut by 1 base and J by 9 bases, with 16 bases left in between. The CDR3 DNA sequence: TGTGCCAGCAGCTTAGTTTTAGGACCCAATGGTTCACCCCTCCACTTT. It is translated as CASSLVLGPNGSPLHF. The whole variable domain, filled in from reference TRBV7-9 and TRBJ1-6, reads DTGVSQNPRHKITKRGQNVTFRCDPISEHNRLYWYRQTLGQGPEFLTYFQNEAQLEKSRLLSDRFSAERPKGSFSTLEIQRTEQGDSAMYLCASSLVLGPNGSPLHFGNGTRLTVT.

This clonotype has ten or more counts. This chain joins TRBV5-1 and TRBJ2-3; TRBD1 aligns across 9 bases. V shed 0 bases and J 3 bases; nucleotides not matched to a gene: 2. This CDR3 is 15 amino acids long. Germline lookup yields CDR1 SGHRS and CDR2 YFSETQ. The CDR3 nucleotides are TGCGCCAGCAGCTTGGAGGGGACAGGGACAGATACGCAGTATTTT. It yields the protein CASSLEGTGTDTQYF.

The sample holds many counts of this clonotype. V is TRBV5-1 and J is TRBJ2-3; D gene uncertain. The CDR3 spans 12 residues. Trimming removed 3 bases from V and 6 bases from J, with 8 bases in between. Germline V CDR1 and CDR2: SGHRS, YFSETQ. CDR3 coding DNA: TGCGCCAGCAGCTCGAACGACGATACGCAGTATTTT. It translates to CASSSNDDTQYF.

This clonotype appeared many times. The gene calls are TRBV4-3 and TRBJ2-7; tentatively, D is TRBD2 (7 bases). The germline CDR1 and CDR2 sequences are LGHNA and YSLEER. The CDR3 consists of 16 residues. V was trimmed by 1 base and J by 5 bases, leaving 18 bases between them. CDR3 residues: CASSQVGGGVADEQYF. The CDR3, as DNA: TGCGCCAGCAGCCAAGTGGGAGGGGGAGTAGCCGACGAGCAGTACTTC.

The chain recombines TRBV3-1 with TRBJ2-3, with 7 nucleotides matching TRBD1. V was pared by 4 bases and J by 10 bases, with 5 bases of the junction left unmatched. This CDR3 spans 12 amino acids. The germline CDR1 and CDR2 sequences are LGHDT and YNNKEL (reference sequence). DNA of the CDR3: TGTGCCAGCAGCCCCACAGGGGAAGCGCAGTATTTT. It yields the protein CASSPTGEAQYF.

This clonotype was observed many times. The V gene is TRBV6-1, the J gene TRBJ1-2; D is undetermined. Germline lookup yields CDR1 MNHNS and CDR2 SASEGT. The CDR3 totals 13 residues. Trimming pared 0 bases from V and 5 bases from J, leaving 7 bases between. In DNA, the CDR3 is TGTGCCAGCAGTGAAGCGCCGGGATATGGCTACACCTTC. It encodes CASSEAPGYGYTF.

This clonotype appeared many times. The chain joins TRBV5-8 to TRBJ1-1; 9 bases line up with TRBD1. The length of the CDR3 is 16 residues. Germline V gives CDR1 SGHTS, CDR2 YDEGEE. Unmatched junction bases numbered 12, after V lost 3 bases and J lost 6 bases. The chain's CDR3 is CASSSRGTGWIAEAFF. CDR3 nucleotides: TGTGCCAGCAGCTCCCGAGGGACAGGGTGGATTGCTGAAGCTTTCTTT.

The table lists this clonotype with many counts. The chain couples TRBV7-2 to TRBJ2-3; D unresolved. The V end lost 7 bases, the J end lost 4 bases, and 12 bases lay between the germline ends. The CDR3 loop spans 13 amino acids. Per germline, CDR1 SGHTA and CDR2 FQGNSA. Here the CDR3 reads CASMKGPADTQYF. CDR3 coding DNA: TGTGCCAGCATGAAGGGCCCGGCAGATACGCAGTATTTT.

The gene calls are TRBV5-1 and TRBJ2-5, with 8 bases aligning to TRBD1. The CDR3 contains 14 residues. Per germline, CDR1 SGHRS and CDR2 YFSETQ. Trimming cost V 1 base and J 3 bases; bases outside gene matches: 2. CDR3 bases: TGCGCCAGCAGCTTGCAGGGGGCTGAAGAGACCCAGTACTTC. As protein: CASSLQGAEETQYF.

This clonotype was recorded many times. This chain uses TRBV25-1 with TRBJ2-3; possibly TRBD2 for D (7 bases). CDR1 is MGHDK, CDR2 SYGVNS, per germline. The CDR3 is 14 residues long. Trimming stripped 6 bases from V and 3 bases from J, with 13 bases between. The CDR3 nucleotides are TGTGCCAGCAGGTCAGGGGAGGGGACAGATACGCAGTATTTT. Protein: CASRSGEGTDTQYF.

This clonotype was seen ten or more times. The chain uses TRBV20-1 and TRBJ1-1; D not resolved. Trimming pared 1 base from V and 0 bases from J, leaving 9 bases between. This CDR3 has 14 amino acids. CDR1 and CDR2 from the germline V gene are DFQATT and SNEGSKA (reference sequence). CDR3 sequence (DNA): TGCAGTGCTAGAGCCGGATCGTTGAACACTGAAGCTTTCTTT. This sequence encodes CSARAGSLNTEAFF.

This clonotype rates as medium-sized. The chain employs TRBV20-1 and TRBJ2-3; D gene uncertain. CDR3 length: 11 amino acids. CDR1 and CDR2 from the germline V gene are DFQATT and SNEGSKA (reference sequence). With 3 bases removed from V and 6 bases from J, the gap between germline ends came to 7 bases. The CDR3 region is CSASSDDTQYF. For the CDR3, the DNA is TGCAGTGCTAGTTCAGATGATACGCAGTATTTT.

The table lists this clonotype with many counts. The chain combines TRBV5-1 with TRBJ2-1; unclear D gene. The V gene lost 3 bases and the J gene lost 0 bases, with 13 bases spanning the gap. CDR3 length: 16 amino acids. CDR1 and CDR2 from the germline V gene are SGHRS and YFSETQ. This chain's CDR3 is CASSSVPGSSYNEQFF. Here the CDR3 DNA reads TGCGCCAGCAGCTCGGTGCCAGGCAGCTCCTACAATGAGCAGTTCTTC.

This clonotype has just one count. The J gene is TRBJ1-4, the V gene TRBV20-1; TRBD1 is a possible D gene (5 bases). Per the germline V gene, CDR1 is DFQATT and CDR2 is SNEGSKA (reference sequence). The CDR3 is 15 amino acids. Trimming left V 0 bases short and J 3 bases short, with 11 bases between. The CDR3 is CSARDTGEANEKLFF. In DNA form, the CDR3 reads TGCAGTGCTAGAGATACGGGGGAAGCTAATGAAAAACTGTTTTTT.

This clonotype was observed many times. This sequence joins TRBV10-3 and TRBJ2-7, with 7 bases that match TRBD1. Germline trimming cut 3 bases from V and 6 bases from J; bases unmatched to any gene: 5. Germline V CDR1 and CDR2: ENHRY, SYGVKD. The CDR3 runs 13 residues. CDR3 in DNA: TGTGCCATCAGTGATGGGGACAGCTTCGAGCAGTACTTC. Protein sequence: CAISDGDSFEQYF.

This clonotype was found many times. This clone may be a read error of a much larger clone one base away. The chain couples TRBV10-3 to TRBJ2-7; maybe TRBD2 (5 bases). The germline V gene encodes CDR1 ENHRY and CDR2 SYGVKD. This CDR3 is 15 amino acids long. Here the CDR3 DNA reads TGTGCCATCAATGAGCCGGAGAGGGCAACGAGCGAGCAGTACTTC. It is translated as CAINEPERATSEQYF.

This clonotype was seen once. CDR3 region: CASSLVQCAYEQYF. CDR3 bases: TGTGCCAGCAGCCTCGTACAGTGTGCCTACGAGCAGTACTTC. The chain couples TRBV28 to TRBJ2-7; D gene unclear. V lost 6 bases and J 2 bases, leaving 14 bases between the germline ends. CDR3 length equals 14 residues. CDR1 is MDHEN, CDR2 SYDVKM, per germline.

On this clonotype: A clone one base away is much larger, so this may be a read error. The rearrangement joins TRBV5-5 to TRBJ2-5; the D call may be TRBD1 or TRBD2 (5 bases each). The CDR3 is 15 residues long. Germline CDR1 is SGHKS and CDR2 is YYEKEE (reference sequence). The CDR3 spells CVSSLLAGTQETQYF. The CDR3 region has the DNA TGTGTCAGCAGCTTGCTTGCAGGGACCCAAGAGACCCAGTACTTC.

At least ten counts were recorded for this clonotype. J is TRBJ2-3 and V is TRBV20-1; no definite D call. Germline V gene sequence: CDR1 DFQATT, CDR2 SNEGSKA (reference sequence). CDR3 length equals 15 residues. With 3 bases removed from V and 4 bases from J, the gap between germline ends came to 17 bases. The CDR3: CSARFGPGVADTQYF. The CDR3 bases are TGCAGTGCTAGGTTCGGGCCTGGGGTAGCAGATACGCAGTATTTT.

This clonotype showed up many times. The V and J genes are TRBV5-1 and TRBJ2-7; 14 bases map to TRBD2. Trimming took 4 bases from V and 2 from J; bases not matched to a gene: 5. In germline, CDR1 is SGHRS, CDR2 YFSETQ. This CDR3 region has 16 residues. This chain's CDR3 is CASSLGLAGEPYEQYF. CDR3 coding DNA: TGCGCCAGCAGCCTGGGACTAGCGGGAGAGCCCTACGAGCAGTACTTC.

This clonotype was found many times. J is TRBJ2-3 and V is TRBV7-2; no firm D call. There are 16 residues in the CDR3. Trimming removed 3 bases at V and 0 bases at J, with 13 bases between. CDR1 and CDR2 from the germline V gene are SGHTA and FQGNSA. This CDR3 reads CASSLMGIRSTDTQYF. The DNA for the CDR3 is TGTGCCAGCAGCTTGATGGGGATACGTAGCACAGATACGCAGTATTTT.

This clonotype has a count of ten or more. This chain joins TRBV10-3 and TRBJ2-1, with 10 bases matching TRBD2. Germline loops: CDR1 ENHRY, CDR2 SYGVKD. There are 15 residues in the CDR3. With V trimmed by 3 bases and J by 9 bases, 8 bases remained unmatched. CDR3 in amino acids: CAISESGRAFGEQFF. The CDR3 DNA is TGTGCCATCAGTGAAAGCGGGAGGGCGTTTGGTGAGCAGTTCTTC.

This clonotype was seen ten or more times. J is TRBJ1-3 and V is TRBV20-1; no definite D call. CDR3 length: 13 residues. Looked up from germline, CDR1 is DFQATT and CDR2 is SNEGSKA (reference sequence). V was clipped by 3 bases and J by 8 bases, with 14 bases between them. The CDR3 here is CSASNRRPDTIYF. CDR3 bases: TGCAGTGCTAGTAATCGCCGGCCCGACACCATATATTTT.

In its sample, this clonotype was seen once. With a much larger clone just one base away, this may be a read error. The DNA for the CDR3 is TGTTCCAGCTCACCAAGGAGGTCAACTGACGAGCAGTACTTC. It yields the protein CSSSPRRSTDEQYF. This rearrangement joins TRBV18 to TRBJ2-7; D is perhaps TRBD2 (5 bases). This CDR3 has 14 residues. The V gene's germline CDR1 is KGHSH and CDR2 LQKENI.

This clonotype was found many times. The V and J genes are TRBV12-3 or TRBV12-4 and TRBJ2-1; maybe TRBD1 (6 bases). V lost 6 bases to trimming and J lost 8 bases, with 17 bases between them. This CDR3 spans 14 amino acids. In nucleotides, the CDR3 is TGTGCCAGCAGGTTGGGCCTACAGGGCGATGAGCAGTTCTTC. Translated: CASRLGLQGDEQFF.

This clonotype was counted many times. The rearrangement links TRBV7-2 to TRBJ2-5, with no clear D. Trimming shortened V by 0 bases and J by 5 bases, and 16 bases separated the two germline ends. The V gene's germline CDR1 is SGHTA and CDR2 FQGNSA. CDR3 size: 16 residues. The CDR3 loop is CASSLARRGRSETQYF. DNA for the CDR3: TGTGCCAGCAGCTTAGCGAGGCGCGGACGGTCGGAGACCCAGTACTTC.

This clonotype has ten or more counts. The CDR3 DNA follows: TGTGCCAGCGGTGTAGCGGGGACCAAAAACACCGGGGAGCTGTTTTTT. Translation: CASGVAGTKNTGELFF. The chain joins TRBV7-3 to TRBJ2-2; TRBD2 agrees at 8 bases. This CDR3 comprises 16 residues. With V trimmed by 8 bases and J by 2 bases, 10 bases remained unmatched. The germline V gene has CDR1 SGHTA and CDR2 FQGTGA.

The chain joins TRBV30 to TRBJ1-1; a possible D gene is TRBD1 (6 bases). The CDR3 is made up of 14 amino acids. V shed 4 bases and J shed 4 bases, with 16 bases lying between them. Germline V gives CDR1 GTSNPN, CDR2 SVGIG (reference sequence). The chain's CDR3 is CAWTPPADSTEAFF. CDR3 DNA: TGTGCCTGGACCCCCCCGGCGGACAGCACTGAAGCTTTCTTT. Full variable domain (remainder filled in from reference TRBV30 and TRBJ1-1): SQTIHQWPATLVQPVGSPLSLECTVEGTSNPNLYWYRQAAGRGLQLLFYSVGIGQISSEVPQNLSASRPQDRQFILSSKKLLLSDSGFYLCAWTPPADSTEAFFGQGTRLTVV.